This T cell receptor (beta chain) emerged from a study of regulatory T cells in long-lasting Graves disease. Study-wide results and limits: Samples came from peripheral blood alone, without thyroid tissue. Sample size was small, which may have lowered accuracy.

Trimming stripped 1 base from V and 11 bases from J, with 14 bases between. The CDR3 length is 13 residues. Both iRepertoire HTBI primers and Arm-PCR of CDR3 regions were used to build the TCR beta libraries. TCRdb used MiXCR to reprocess the multiplex PCR reads, holding one entry per CDR3 protein. The table lists about 660,000 distinct CDR3 sequences, about 32% of them singletons. Time point in this sample: persistent/refractory GD, antithyroid drugs over 5 years with positive TRAb. From RNA extracted from PBMCs, the TCR library was made. Roughly 8.6 milliliters of peripheral blood were drawn into EDTA tubes. This clonotype showed up many times. The antigen remains undetermined.

This sample comprised peripheral blood mononuclear cells (PBMCs), obtained when the disease was refractory, from a patient treated with antithyroid drugs. This TCR came from a female donor with Graves disease. This chain connects TRBV12-3 or TRBV12-4 to TRBJ1-1, with D hard to call. CDR3: CASSLEGGEQAFF. The CDR3 nucleotides are TGTGCCAGCAGTTTAGAAGGTGGCGAGCAGGCTTTCTTT.